In its sample, the clone carrying this T cell receptor beta chain was seen many times. This record belongs to a study of human T cells and chemical hapten exposure. At the level of the study: Patients having alopecia areata, totalis or universalis were mostly female.

A single record per CDR3 protein comes from TCRdb applying MiXCR to the RACE reads. The table has 360,000 or so distinct CDR3 sequences, about 6.3% seen once. Noted time point: patch test 2, 6 weeks after DPC sensitization. Treatment in this sample: therapeutic diphenylcyclopropenone sensitization with weekly scalp DPC. The clonotype was recovered from a woman between 18 and 29 years old with alopecia areata. Some clones in this sample may be carry-over from other donors' samples. The sequencing used whole blood, collected in connection with sensitization to the hapten diphenylcyclopropenone (DPC).

CDR3 sequence reads: CSARKAGTSRETQYF. The CDR3 region has the DNA TGCAGTGCTAGAAAGGCCGGGACTAGTCGTGAGACCCAGTACTTC. The chain is built from TRBV20-1 and TRBJ2-5; 8 bases fit TRBD2. V lost 2 bases and J lost 5; bases outside the gene matches: 10. This CDR3 is built from 15 residues. The V gene's germline CDR1 is DFQATT and CDR2 SNEGSKA (reference sequence).